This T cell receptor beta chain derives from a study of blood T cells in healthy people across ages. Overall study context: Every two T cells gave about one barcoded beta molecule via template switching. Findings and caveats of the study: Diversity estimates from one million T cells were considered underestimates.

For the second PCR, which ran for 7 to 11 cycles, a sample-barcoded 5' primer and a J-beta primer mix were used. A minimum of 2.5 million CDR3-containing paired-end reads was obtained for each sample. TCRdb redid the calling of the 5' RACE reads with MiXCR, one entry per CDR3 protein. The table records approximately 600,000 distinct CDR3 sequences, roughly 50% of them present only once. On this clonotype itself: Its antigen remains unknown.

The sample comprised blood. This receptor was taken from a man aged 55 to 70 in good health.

The chain's CDR3 is CSARDSGQLDTQYF. The CDR3 nucleotides read TGCAGTGCTAGAGATTCGGGACAGTTAGATACGCAGTATTTT. The chain has TRBV20-1 and TRBJ2-3; 7 bases are shared with TRBD1. J lost 5 bases, V lost 0 bases, and 5 bases had no gene match. Germline V gene lookup returns CDR1 DFQATT and CDR2 SNEGSKA (reference sequence). CDR3 size: 14 residues.